The 8 T cell receptor beta chains below come from one sample, sequenced in a study of blood T cell repertoires in COVID-19. Repertoires were generated with immunoSEQ multiplex PCR, while TCRdb's copy carries only in-frame clones and drops some. The sample contains around 100,000 clones, more than 85% of which appear only once. Sequenced sample: peripheral blood. The receptors originated from a man younger than 40 in a cohort sampled during active COVID-19.

V and J are TRBV6-5 and TRBJ2-7; 10 bases map to TRBD2. Germline trimming cut 8 bases from V and 1 base from J; bases unmatched to any gene: 5. CDR3 length equals 14 residues. The germline V gene has CDR1 MNHEY and CDR2 SVGAGI. The CDR3 spells CASLTSGASYEQYF. The CDR3 nucleotides are TGTGCCAGCCTTACTAGCGGGGCGTCCTACGAGCAGTACTTC.

This chain connects TRBV5-1 to TRBJ1-1, with a weak D call TRBD1 (6 bases). The CDR3 contains 15 residues. Germline lookup yields CDR1 SGHRS and CDR2 YFSETQ. The germline V and J ends were trimmed by 0 bases and 1 base, with 10 bases remaining between them. The CDR3 protein is CASSLEGVGNTEAFF. The CDR3 DNA reads as TGCGCCAGCAGCTTGGAGGGGGTAGGGAACACTGAAGCTTTCTTT.

The chain combines TRBV6-2 or TRBV6-3 with TRBJ2-7; 9 bases match TRBD1. V dropped 2 bases and J dropped 2; count of bases not matched to a gene: 4. Germline loops: CDR1 MNHEY, CDR2 SVGEGT. This CDR3 has 15 residues. The chain's CDR3 is CASSYGTGRTYEQYF. The CDR3, as DNA: TGTGCCAGCAGTTACGGGACAGGGCGTACCTACGAGCAGTACTTC.

This CDR3 is CASSPDGGAGELFF. The CDR3 bases are TGTGCCAGCAGTCCCGACGGGGGGGCCGGGGAGCTGTTTTTT. The V call is TRBV5-4, the J call TRBJ2-2; 8 bases are a match to TRBD2. The CDR3 loop spans 14 amino acids. CDR1 and CDR2 (germline): SGHNT, YYREEE (reference sequence). Trimming cost V 5 bases and J 6 bases; bases outside gene matches: 6.

The genes are TRBV19 and TRBJ1-2; 7 nucleotides line up with TRBD1. Trimming took 7 bases from V and 12 from J; bases not matched to a gene: 17. Germline V gene sequence: CDR1 LNHDA, CDR2 SQIVND (reference sequence). This CDR3 has 14 residues. The CDR3 sequence is CASTSGDSSTTHTF. CDR3 nucleotides: TGTGCCAGTACCTCTGGGGACAGCTCAACTACGCACACCTTC.

J is TRBJ2-1 and V is TRBV10-3, with D perhaps matching TRBD2 (6 bases). V was clipped by 8 bases and J by 0 bases, with 8 bases between them. CDR3 length equals 13 residues. Germline CDR1 and CDR2: ENHRY and SYGVKD. Here the CDR3 DNA reads TGTGCCATCCGCGGGGACTCCTACAATGAGCAGTTCTTC. The encoded protein is CAIRGDSYNEQFF.

This chain joins TRBV6-5 and TRBJ2-3; tentative D call: TRBD2 (7 bases). V shed 8 bases and J shed 4 bases, with 19 bases lying between them. The CDR3 length is 15 residues. Germline V gene lookup returns CDR1 MNHEY and CDR2 SVGAGI. The CDR3 here is CASGLGGPGADTQYF. The CDR3 bases are TGTGCCAGCGGACTAGGGGGGCCGGGGGCAGATACGCAGTATTTT.

In this sample, this clone turned up once. The chain combines TRBV5-4 with TRBJ1-5; no clear D. Germline CDR1 SGHNT, CDR2 YYREEE (reference sequence). The CDR3 totals 11 residues. V shed 3 bases and J shed 6 bases, with 4 bases lying between them. The CDR3 sequence: CASSYSQPQHF. In DNA, the CDR3 is TGTGCCAGCAGCTACAGTCAGCCCCAGCATTTT.